The clone carrying this T cell receptor beta chain showed up many times. Its target is unknown. TCRdb reprocessed the multiplex PCR reads via MiXCR and lists one record per CDR3 protein. The sample consists of roughly 110,000 distinct CDR3 sequences, less than 40% of them appearing once. Germline loops: CDR1 MNHNY, CDR2 SVGAGI (reference sequence). Trimming left V 6 bases short and J 4 bases short, with 12 bases between. The CDR3 consists of 13 residues. The data stem from a study of breast tumors, draining lymph nodes, adjacent tissues. Breast cancer patients provided tissue from their axillary draining lymph nodes. The study, taken as a whole, reports: Luminal-like breast cancer showed significantly higher tumor–nontumor repertoire similarity than basal-like. Most tumor T cells seemingly derive from lymph node, then expand in tumor.

The chain carries TRBV6-6 and TRBJ1-2, with D possibly matching TRBD1 (5 bases). The receptor was derived from a female donor with breast cancer. Some clones in this sample may be carry-over from other donors' samples. Specimen: axillary lymph node tissue. CDR3 nucleotides: TGTGCCAGCAGCTTCAACGGGGGCTATGGCTACACCTTC. Translated, it gives CASSFNGGYGYTF.